Below, 4 T cell receptor beta chains from the same sample are listed, as sequenced in a study of human T cells and chemical hapten exposure. Time point in this sample: healthy volunteer bleed at 6 weeks. Blood, whole and unfractionated, served as the source for total RNA extraction. TCRdb analysed the RACE reads with MiXCR anew, one entry per CDR3 protein. Of about 34,000 distinct CDR3 sequences listed, around 5% were seen once; the top ten hold 9.5% to 15%. Sequences were obtained from whole blood. These receptor sequences come from a human donor in good health. Some clones in this sample may be carry-over from other donors' samples.

This clonotype was seen a handful of times. The V call is TRBV10-3, the J call TRBJ2-3, with D uncertain. The V gene's germline CDR1 is ENHRY and CDR2 SYGVKD. The CDR3 loop spans 11 amino acids. V dropped 10 bases and J dropped 3 bases, with 8 bases sitting between them. CDR3 nucleotides: TGTGCCACCGTTCAGACAGATACGCAGTATTTT. Translation: CATVQTDTQYF.

In its sample, this clonotype was seen many times. V usage is TRBV7-2 and J usage is TRBJ2-1; 10 bases line up with TRBD2. Germline lookup yields CDR1 SGHTA and CDR2 FQGNSA. V lost 1 base and J lost 4; bases outside the gene matches: 4. The CDR3 is made up of 16 amino acids. CDR3 DNA: TGTGCCAGCAGCTTAGAGGCTAGCGGGGGATACAATGAGCAGTTCTTC. It encodes CASSLEASGGYNEQFF.

The chain joins TRBV20-1 to TRBJ2-3; TRBD1 aligns across 8 bases. Germline-derived CDR1 and CDR2 are DFQATT and SNEGSKA (reference sequence). J gave up 1 base and V 7 bases, and 7 bases lay outside the gene matches. This CDR3 is 14 amino acids long. CDR3 in DNA: TGCAGTGGCTCAGAGGGACAGGGCACAGATACGCAGTATTTT. Its translation is CSGSEGQGTDTQYF.

This clonotype was detected many times. The chain carries TRBV6-4 and TRBJ2-1; TRBD2 aligns across 10 bases. CDR1 is MRHNA, CDR2 SNTAGT, per germline. After removal of 0 bases from V and 6 bases from J, the junction contained 2 bases not matched to a gene. The CDR3 covers 15 residues. The CDR3 protein is CASSDSASGSNEQFF. CDR3 DNA sequence: TGTGCCAGCAGTGACTCGGCTAGCGGGAGCAATGAGCAGTTCTTC.